A selection of T cell receptor beta chains follows, all from one sample in a study of CD8 T cells in Susac syndrome. In TCRdb, the immunoSEQ multiplex PCR reads were re-called with MiXCR into one record per CDR3 protein. Seen here are about 140,000 distinct CDR3 sequences, 85% to 95% observed once, and the top ten hold approximately 0.3%. The sample comprised CD8+ T cells from PBMCs. Every receptor here comes from a human donor in good health. Both conserved end residues are part of each CDR3. D genes are given only for firm matches.

D | J | V | DNA | CDR3
NA | TRBJ2-7 | TRBV30 | TGTGCCTGGAGTCTATCCGAGCAGTACTTC | CAWSLSEQYF
TRBD1 | TRBJ2-7 | TRBV29-1 | TGCAGCGTTGTTGAAGGGGACAGGTCATCCTACGAGCAGTACTTC | CSVVEGDRSSYEQYF
TRBD2 | TRBJ2-7 | TRBV29-1 | TGCAGCGTTGTTACAAGCGGGAGGGCCTTCGACGAGCAGTACTTC | CSVVTSGRAFDEQYF
NA | TRBJ2-1 | TRBV9 | TGTGCCAGCAGCCTTAGTTGGGGGGAGCTATTCTTC | CASSLSWGELFF
NA | TRBJ1-1 | TRBV4-3 | TGCGCCAGCAGCCAAGATATTTCCAGGGGCACTGAAGCTTTCTTT | CASSQDISRGTEAFF
TRBD2 | TRBJ2-2 | TRBV20-1 | TGCAGTGCTAGAGATTCCCCTAGCGGTTCCGGGGAGCTGTTTTTT | CSARDSPSGSGELFF
NA | TRBJ2-3 | TRBV15 | TGTGCCACCAGCAGAGATTTAGGGCCTCCTAGCACAGATACGCAGTATTTT | CATSRDLGPPSTDTQYF
NA | TRBJ1-1 | TRBV29-1 | TGCAGCGTCGCCCCTACAGCAGTGAACACTGAAGCTTTCTTT | CSVAPTAVNTEAFF
NA | TRBJ1-1 | TRBV29-1 | TGCAGCGTCCCGCGGGATGAGCACACTGAAGCTTTCTTT | CSVPRDEHTEAFF
TRBD1 | TRBJ1-5 | TRBV28 | TGTGCCAGCAGTATCCAGGGGGGCAATCAGCCCCAGCATTTT | CASSIQGGNQPQHF
TRBD2 | TRBJ2-7 | TRBV20-1 | TGCAGTGCCGGGGGGGGAGACTCCTACGAGCAGTACTTC | CSAGGGDSYEQYF
TRBD1 | TRBJ2-2 | TRBV7-3 | TGTGCCAGCAGCTTGGGACAGGGGCAGCTGTTTTTT | CASSLGQGQLFF